This T cell receptor beta chain was profiled in a study of blood T cell repertoires in COVID-19. Study at large: Sources were T cells, B-cell-depleted T cells, or PBMCs; the material itself was cDNA or gDNA.

V dropped 4 bases and J dropped 1; count of bases not matched to a gene: 3. Germline V gene lookup returns CDR1 SGDLS and CDR2 YYNGEE. CDR3 length equals 16 residues. TCRdb's copy holds only in-frame clones and misses some; the assay was immunoSEQ multiplex PCR. The sample holds roughly 180,000 clones, around 85% seen once. The sample was peripheral blood. The chain uses TRBV9 and TRBJ2-2; TRBD1 matches 11 bases. This TCR was recovered from a woman in her sixties or seventies with acute or convalescent COVID-19. This CDR3 is CASSPGTGGNTGELFF. The CDR3 DNA sequence: TGTGCCAGCAGCCCCGGGACAGGGGGGAACACCGGGGAGCTGTTTTTT.